This TCR beta chain was identified during a study of technical replicates of blood from a few donors. This table comes from immunoSEQ multiplex PCR, and its TCRdb copy is limited to in-frame clones, with some not included. The table lists 55,000 to 60,000 clones, over 85% of them singletons. J lost 8 bases, V lost 1 base, and 11 bases had no gene match. The CDR3 is 16 residues long. Germline CDR1 and CDR2: SGHRS and YFSETQ. The specimen sequenced was PBMCs. This rearrangement joins TRBV5-1 to TRBJ2-1; TRBD2 matches 8 bases. The clonotype originates from a human donor in good health. Some clones in this sample may be carry-over from other donors' samples. CDR3 nucleotide sequence: TGCGCCAGCAGCTTGACTAGCGGTGGCCTTTTGGATGAGCAGTTCTTC. It is translated as CASSLTSGGLLDEQFF.